The 3 T cell receptor beta chains below were found in one sample sequenced in a study of cytomegalovirus exposure and HLA in healthy donors. Primers: 60 Vbeta forward and 13 Jbeta reverse. Here immunoSEQ multiplex PCR was the method, and the copy in TCRdb shows in-frame clones only, minus some. This sample yields 150,000 to 200,000 clones, of which 77% are seen a single time; about 1.3% belongs to the top ten. Sequenced: PBMCs. These receptors were obtained from a woman under 40 in good health and CMV-seronegative.

The V and J genes are TRBV4-3 and TRBJ1-4; D might be TRBD1 (5 bases). The CDR3 loop spans 15 amino acids. The V end was cut by 2 bases, the J end by 4 bases, with 11 bases between. Germline-derived CDR1 and CDR2 are LGHNA and YSLEER. The CDR3 DNA follows: TGCGCCAGCAGCCAACAAAGGGGCCTTAATGAAAAACTGTTTTTT. It is translated as CASSQQRGLNEKLFF.

The chain uses TRBV28 and TRBJ2-2; 9 positions match TRBD2. Germline loops: CDR1 MDHEN, CDR2 SYDVKM. CDR3 length: 15 amino acids. V trimming: 8 bases; J trimming: 5 bases; junction bases outside the gene matches: 9. The CDR3 bases are TGTGCCAGCGGAGGGACTAGCTTTTTAACCGGGGAGCTGTTTTTT. Protein: CASGGTSFLTGELFF.

V is TRBV5-1 and J is TRBJ1-6; D unclear. The V end was cut by 0 bases, the J end by 2 bases, with 9 bases between. This CDR3 has 16 amino acids. From germline, CDR1 is SGHRS and CDR2 YFSETQ. The CDR3 is CASSLEAAPYNSPLHF. CDR3 DNA: TGCGCCAGCAGCTTGGAGGCGGCACCCTATAATTCACCCCTCCACTTT.